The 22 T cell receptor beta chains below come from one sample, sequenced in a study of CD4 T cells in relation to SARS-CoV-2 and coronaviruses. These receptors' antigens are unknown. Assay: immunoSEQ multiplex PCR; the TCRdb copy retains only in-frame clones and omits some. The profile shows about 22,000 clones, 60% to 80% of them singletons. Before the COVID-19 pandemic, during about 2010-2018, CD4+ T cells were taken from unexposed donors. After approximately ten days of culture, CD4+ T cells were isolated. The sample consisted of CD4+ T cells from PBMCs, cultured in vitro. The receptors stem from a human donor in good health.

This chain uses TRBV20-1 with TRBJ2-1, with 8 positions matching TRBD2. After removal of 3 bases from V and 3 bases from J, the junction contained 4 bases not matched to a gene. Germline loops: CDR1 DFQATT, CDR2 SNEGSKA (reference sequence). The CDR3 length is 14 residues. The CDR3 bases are TGCAGTGCTAGTAAACTAGCGGACTACAATGAGCAGTTCTTC. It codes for CSASKLADYNEQFF.

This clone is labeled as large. CDR3 bases: TGTGCCAGCAGCCCAGGGGACGGGCTCGGTGAGCAGTTCTTC. This encodes CASSPGDGLGEQFF. V is TRBV11-3 and J is TRBJ2-1; tentative D call: TRBD1 (6 bases). Germline V CDR1 and CDR2: SGHNT, YENEEA. Trimming cost V 5 bases and J 9 bases, with 17 bases left between them. The CDR3 length is 14 residues. Drawing the rest from reference TRBV11-3 and TRBJ2-1, the complete variable domain is EAGVVQSPRYKIIEKKQPVAFWCNPISGHNTLYWYLQNLGQGPELLIRYENEEAVDDSQLPKDRFSAERLKGVDSTLKIQPAELGDSAVYLCASSPGDGLGEQFFGPGTRLTVL.

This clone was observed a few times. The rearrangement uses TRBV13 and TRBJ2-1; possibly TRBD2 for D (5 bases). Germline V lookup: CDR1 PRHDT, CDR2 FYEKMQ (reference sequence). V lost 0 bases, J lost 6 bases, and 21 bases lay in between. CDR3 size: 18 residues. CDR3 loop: CASSLGGLGLATSNEQFF. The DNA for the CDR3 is TGTGCCAGCAGCTTAGGAGGATTAGGCCTAGCTACAAGCAATGAGCAGTTCTTC.

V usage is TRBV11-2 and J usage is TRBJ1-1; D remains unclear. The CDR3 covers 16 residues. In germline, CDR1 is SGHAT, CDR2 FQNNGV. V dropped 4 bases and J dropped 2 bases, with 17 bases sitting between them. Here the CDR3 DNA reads TGTGCCAGCAGCTCGTGGGAGGGAGTTACCAACACTGAAGCTTTCTTT. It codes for CASSSWEGVTNTEAFF.

This chain's CDR3 is CASSDSGQPPYNEQFF. The CDR3 DNA follows: TGTGCCAGCAGTGACTCGGGTCAGCCCCCTTACAATGAGCAGTTCTTC. This chain joins TRBV6-4 and TRBJ2-1; D is uncertain. The ends were cut back, 0 bases at V and 4 bases at J, with 13 bases in the middle. CDR3 length equals 16 residues. In germline, CDR1 is MRHNA, CDR2 SNTAGT.

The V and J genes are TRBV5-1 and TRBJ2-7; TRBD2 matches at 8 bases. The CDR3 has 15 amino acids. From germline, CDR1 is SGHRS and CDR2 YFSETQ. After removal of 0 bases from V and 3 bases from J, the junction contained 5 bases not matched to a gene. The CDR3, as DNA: TGCGCCAGCAGCTTGGATTCGGGAGGGGTCTACGAGCAGTACTTC. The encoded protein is CASSLDSGGVYEQYF. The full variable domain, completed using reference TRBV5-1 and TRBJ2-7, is KAGVTQTPRYLIKTRGQQVTLSCSPISGHRSVSWYQQTPGQGLQFLFEYFSETQRNKGNFPGRFSGRQFSNSRSEMNVSTLELGDSALYLCASSLDSGGVYEQYFGPGTRLTVT.

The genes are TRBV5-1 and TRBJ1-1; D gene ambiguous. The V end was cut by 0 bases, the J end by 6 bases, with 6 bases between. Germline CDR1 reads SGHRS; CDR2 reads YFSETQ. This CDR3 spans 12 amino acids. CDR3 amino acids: CASSLEGSEAFF. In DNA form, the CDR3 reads TGCGCCAGCAGCTTGGAAGGGTCTGAAGCTTTCTTT.

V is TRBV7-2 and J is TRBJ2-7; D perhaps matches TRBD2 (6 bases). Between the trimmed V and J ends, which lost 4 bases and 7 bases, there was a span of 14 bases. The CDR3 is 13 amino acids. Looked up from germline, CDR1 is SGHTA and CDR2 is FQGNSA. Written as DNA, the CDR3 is TGTGCCAGCAGCTCGTTTACTAGCTATGAGCAGTACTTC. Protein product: CASSSFTSYEQYF.

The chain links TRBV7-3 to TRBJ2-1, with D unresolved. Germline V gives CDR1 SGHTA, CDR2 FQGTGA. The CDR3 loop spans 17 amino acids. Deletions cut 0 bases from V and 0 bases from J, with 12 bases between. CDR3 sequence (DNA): TGTGCCAGCAGCTTAACGTACTCGCGGAGCTCCTACAATGAGCAGTTCTTC. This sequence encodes CASSLTYSRSSYNEQFF. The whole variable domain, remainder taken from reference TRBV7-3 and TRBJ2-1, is GAGVSQTPSNKVTEKGKYVELRCDPISGHTALYWYRQSLGQGPEFLIYFQGTGAADDSGLPNDRFFAVRPEGSVSTLKIQRTERGDSAVYLCASSLTYSRSSYNEQFFGPGTRLTVL.

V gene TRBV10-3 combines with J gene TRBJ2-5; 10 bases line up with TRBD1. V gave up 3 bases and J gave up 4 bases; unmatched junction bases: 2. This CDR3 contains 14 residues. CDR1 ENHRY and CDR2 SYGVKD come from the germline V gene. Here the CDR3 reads CAISEGTGAETQYF. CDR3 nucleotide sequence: TGTGCCATCAGTGAAGGGACAGGGGCAGAGACCCAGTACTTC.

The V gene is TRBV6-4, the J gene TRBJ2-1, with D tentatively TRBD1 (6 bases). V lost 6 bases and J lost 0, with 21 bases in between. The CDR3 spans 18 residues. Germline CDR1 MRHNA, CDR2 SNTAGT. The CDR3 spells CASSRTQGLGGSYNEQFF. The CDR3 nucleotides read TGTGCCAGCAGCCGAACCCAGGGTCTAGGGGGCTCCTACAATGAGCAGTTCTTC.

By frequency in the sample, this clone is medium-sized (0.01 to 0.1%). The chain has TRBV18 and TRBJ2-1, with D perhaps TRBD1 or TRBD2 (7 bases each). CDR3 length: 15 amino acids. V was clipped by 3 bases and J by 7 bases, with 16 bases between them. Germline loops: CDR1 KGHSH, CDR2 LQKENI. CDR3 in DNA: TGTGCCAGCTCACCGGCAGGGGGAGGGCTGAATGAGCAGTTCTTC. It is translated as CASSPAGGGLNEQFF. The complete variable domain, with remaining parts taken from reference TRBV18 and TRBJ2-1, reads NAGVMQNPRHLVRRRGQEARLRCSPMKGHSHVYWYRQLPEEGLKFMVYLQKENIIDESGMPKERFSAEFPKEGPSILRIQQVVRGDSAAYFCASSPAGGGLNEQFFGPGTRLTVL.

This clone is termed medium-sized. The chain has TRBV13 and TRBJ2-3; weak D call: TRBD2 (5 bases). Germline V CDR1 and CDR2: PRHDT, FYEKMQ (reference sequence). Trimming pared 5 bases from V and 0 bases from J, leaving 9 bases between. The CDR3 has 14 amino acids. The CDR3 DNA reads TGTGCCAGCAGCAGAGGACTGAGCACAGATACGCAGTATTTT. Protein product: CASSRGLSTDTQYF.

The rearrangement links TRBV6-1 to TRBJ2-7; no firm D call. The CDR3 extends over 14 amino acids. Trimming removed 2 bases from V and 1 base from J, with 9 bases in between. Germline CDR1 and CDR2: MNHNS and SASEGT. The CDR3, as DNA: TGTGCCAGCAGTGAATTTGCCAGGTCCTACGAGCAGTACTTC. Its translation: CASSEFARSYEQYF.

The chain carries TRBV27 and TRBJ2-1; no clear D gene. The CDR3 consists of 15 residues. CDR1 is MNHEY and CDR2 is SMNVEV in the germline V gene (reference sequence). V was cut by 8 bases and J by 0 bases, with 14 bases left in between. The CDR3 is CASWKEPSSYNEQFF. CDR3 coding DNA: TGTGCCAGCTGGAAGGAGCCGAGCTCCTACAATGAGCAGTTCTTC.

CDR3 sequence: CASSQEGTSGRAYNEQFF. The DNA of the CDR3 is TGTGCCAGCAGCCAAGAGGGGACTAGCGGGAGGGCCTACAATGAGCAGTTCTTC. The chain is built from TRBV3-1 (or the pseudogene TRBV3-2) and TRBJ2-1; 16 bases agree with TRBD2. Germline CDR1 LGHDT, CDR2 YNNKEL (reference sequence). J lost 2 bases, V lost 0 bases, and 1 base had no gene match. This CDR3 has 18 amino acids.

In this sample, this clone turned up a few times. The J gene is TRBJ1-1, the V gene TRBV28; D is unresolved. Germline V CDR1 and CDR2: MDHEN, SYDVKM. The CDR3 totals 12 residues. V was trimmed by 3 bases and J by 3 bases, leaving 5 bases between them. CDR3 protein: CASSFWDTEAFF. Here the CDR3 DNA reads TGTGCCAGCAGTTTCTGGGACACTGAAGCTTTCTTT.

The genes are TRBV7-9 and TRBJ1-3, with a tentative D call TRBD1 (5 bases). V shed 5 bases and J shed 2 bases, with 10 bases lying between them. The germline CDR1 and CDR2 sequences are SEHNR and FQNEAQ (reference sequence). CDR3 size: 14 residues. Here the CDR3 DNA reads TGTGCCAGCAGCCTCGGGACTACTGGAAACACCATATATTTT. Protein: CASSLGTTGNTIYF.

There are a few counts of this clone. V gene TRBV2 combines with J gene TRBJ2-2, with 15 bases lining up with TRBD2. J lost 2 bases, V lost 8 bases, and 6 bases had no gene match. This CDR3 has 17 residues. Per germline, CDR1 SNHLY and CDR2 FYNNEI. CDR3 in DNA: TGTGCCAGCCGGGGACTAGCGGGAGGACCAAACACCGGGGAGCTGTTTTTT. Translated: CASRGLAGGPNTGELFF.

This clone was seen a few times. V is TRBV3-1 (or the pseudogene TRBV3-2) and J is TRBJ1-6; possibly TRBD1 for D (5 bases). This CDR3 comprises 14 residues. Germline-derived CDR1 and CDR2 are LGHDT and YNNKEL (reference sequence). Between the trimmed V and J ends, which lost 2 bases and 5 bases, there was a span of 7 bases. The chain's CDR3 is CASSQRGDNSPLHF. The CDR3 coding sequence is TGTGCCAGCAGCCAACGAGGGGATAATTCACCCCTCCACTTT.

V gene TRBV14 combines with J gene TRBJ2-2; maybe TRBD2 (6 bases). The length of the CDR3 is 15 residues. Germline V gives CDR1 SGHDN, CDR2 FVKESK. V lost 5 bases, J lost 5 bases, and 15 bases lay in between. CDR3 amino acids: CASSAWAGRTGELFF. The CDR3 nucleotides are TGTGCCAGCAGCGCGTGGGCAGGGAGGACCGGGGAGCTGTTTTTT.

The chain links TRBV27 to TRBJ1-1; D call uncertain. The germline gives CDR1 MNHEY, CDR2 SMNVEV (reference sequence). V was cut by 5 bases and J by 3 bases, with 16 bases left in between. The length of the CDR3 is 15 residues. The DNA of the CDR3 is TGTGCCAGCAGTCTGCGTCGGTCGGGCCACACTGAAGCTTTCTTT. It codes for CASSLRRSGHTEAFF.